This TCR beta chain was identified during a study of T cells in Graves' hyperthyroidism and ophthalmopathy (dated by TCRdb to between 2018 and 2021). Describing the broader study: Peripheral blood was sampled at the time of initial diagnosis, prior to any treatment. Whether ophthalmopathy could be predicted prospectively was tested in an independent validation cohort made up of roughly 19 hyperthyroidism patients plus 17 patients who later progressed to ophthalmopathy. TCR V-J signatures able to tell the groups apart were searched for in a discovery cohort of more than 90 patients, of whom more than 40 had Graves' ophthalmopathy and around 58 had stable Graves' hyperthyroidism. The 75 to 100 discovery patients were divided at random into training and test sets in a 7:3 ratio. After sampling, hyperthyroidism patients received methimazole starting at 30 mg daily, and ophthalmopathy patients received high-dose intravenous methylprednisolone. The study also compared thyroid tissue and blood T-cell repertoires from about six Graves' hyperthyroidism patients. The paper reports TCR Vbeta CDR3 sequencing of approximately 140 peripheral blood samples: approximately 43 ophthalmopathy, fewer than 80 hyperthyroidism and approximately 17 progressor patients. What the authors observed across the whole study: Sample size was not statistically predetermined, and investigators were not blinded to group allocation. Most expanded thyroid clonotypes (frequency above 0.001) were also detected in blood, suggesting blood repertoires may reflect thyroid immune responses. In validation, the model predicted progression to ophthalmopathy a median of around six months before onset, with about 71% sensitivity and roughly 79% specificity. A 13 V-J signature model separated ophthalmopathy from stable hyperthyroidism, with approximately 86% sensitivity and roughly 81% specificity in cross-validation and 80%/75% in testing.

Stable Graves' hyperthyroidism was defined as the absence of progression to ophthalmopathy over 18 months of follow-up. Hyperthyroidism patients were newly diagnosed, with disease duration under 2 months, and aged 18 to 65 years. Patients with uncontrolled infections, other autoimmune diseases, pregnancy or lactation were excluded. Clinical symptoms, serum thyroxine and TRAb, thyroid ultrasound, and orbital computed tomography formed the basis for the diagnoses. PBMCs were isolated from around 10 ml of fresh peripheral blood by Ficoll-Paque density gradient centrifugation. Total RNA was extracted using Trizol reagent, and RNA quality was assessed on an Agilent 2100 Bioanalyzer. Amplification of TCR beta CDR3 regions was carried out from RNA transcripts. A first-round RT-PCR of the TCR CDR3 used the HTBI primer set with the Qiagen OneStep RT-PCR kit. Libraries were constructed in a second round of multiplex PCR, after which size selection and purification were carried out. Paired-end sequencing of the libraries was performed with 100 bp reads on an Illumina HiSeq2000. The paper's data handling went like this. SOAPnuke was used to process the raw data, throwing out any read that contained adapters or uncalled bases, had a mean Phred below 15, or lacked an exact constant-primer or identifier match. High-quality paired reads were merged using COPE v1.2.5, and each unique nucleotide sequence was defined as a clonotype. Clonotypes were aligned to IMGT TRBV, TRBD and TRBJ reference segments using MiTCR v1.1. The analysis was restricted to V-J combinations with a frequency above 0.0001, which together covered approximately 99% of the repertoires. A TCS score was defined as the ratio of F50 (clonal expansion) to E x V (chaos), with BLOSUM62-based TCRdist applied between CDR3 peptides within each V-J. Welch's t-statistics and random forest reduced approximately 520 V-J features to 10 to 15, which were used in a naive Bayes classifier (R e1071). Thyroid-blood repertoire similarity was quantified with the Morisita-Horn index. The public sequencing data were trimmed at Q25 with fastp and processed into clonotypes with MiXCR by TCRdb, which kept only in-frame beta chains. Rows merge per CDR3 protein into single entries with the most common DNA and genes. The V and J calls and clone size come from TCRdb's table, not from the authors' own analysis. The sample table contains about 840,000 distinct CDR3 sequences; only one count was recorded for 35% to 40% of them. Roughly 8.3% of the sample rests with the top ten.

CDR1 SGHAT and CDR2 FQNNGV are derived from the germline V gene. Cut back by 5 bases and 0 bases, the V and J ends lie 11 bases apart. The CDR3, cysteine through phenylalanine, is 16 amino acids long. The only DNA kept is the CDR3, 48 bases in frame from the first base. This clonotype was seen more than once but under ten times. What this receptor recognizes is not known. Per-base qualities were not stored, and no clone one base away is much larger. The source of this sequence is a man aged 18-30 years with Graves' hyperthyroidism. The sample consisted of blood. The sequence is built from TRBV11-2 and TRBJ1-6; the D gene is not confidently resolved. The DNA reads TGTGCCAGCAGCCAGGAGGTGGGCTCCTATAATTCACCCCTCCACTTT. Its translation is CASSQEVGSYNSPLHF.